These T cell receptor beta chains were read from a single sample in a study of Ad26.COV2.S vaccination and SARS-CoV-2 variants. Profiled with immunoSEQ multiplex PCR; TCRdb holds only in-frame clones, not every one. The table has under 550,000 clones, more than 80% seen once; the top ten hold 12%. Sequenced material: peripheral blood, taken in a trial of Ad26.COV2.S vaccine versus placebo. The source of these receptors is a person between 18 and 59 years old who received the Ad26.COV2.S COVID-19 vaccine or a placebo. The CDR3 runs from the conserved cysteine through the conserved F or W. The D gene is left open where the match is weak. A row's size may be missing; if present it is once, few, many or a size class.

CDR3 protein: CASSQDHGSGTQYF
CDR3 DNA: TGTGCCAGCAGCCAAGATCACGGGTCGGGTACGCAGTATTTT
J gene: TRBJ2-3
clone size: -
V gene: TRBV3-1/TRBV3-2
D gene: -

CDR3 protein: CAISESGASGSGNEQFF
CDR3 DNA: TGTGCCATCAGTGAGTCGGGGGCTAGCGGGAGTGGAAATGAGCAGTTCTTC
J gene: TRBJ2-1
clone size: -
V gene: TRBV10-3
D gene: TRBD2

CDR3 protein: CASRETILSTEAFF
CDR3 DNA: TGTGCCAGCAGGGAGACAATACTAAGCACTGAAGCTTTCTTT
J gene: TRBJ1-1
clone size: -
V gene: TRBV6-4
D gene: -

CDR3 protein: CASGPKPSVTSGSYNEQFF
CDR3 DNA: TGTGCTAGTGGTCCTAAACCTTCCGTTACTAGCGGCTCTTACAATGAGCAGTTCTTC
J gene: TRBJ2-1
clone size: -
V gene: TRBV12-5
D gene: TRBD2

CDR3 protein: CASSFQQGEGYTF
CDR3 DNA: TGTGCCAGCAGTTTCCAACAGGGGGAGGGCTACACCTTC
J gene: TRBJ1-2
clone size: -
V gene: TRBV6-6
D gene: TRBD1

CDR3 protein: CASSLSPAGLGYGYTF
CDR3 DNA: TGTGCCAGCAGCTTAAGCCCGGCAGGGTTGGGCTATGGCTACACCTTC
J gene: TRBJ1-2
clone size: -
V gene: TRBV7-3
D gene: -

CDR3 protein: CASSVEGASYTF
CDR3 DNA: TGTGCCAGCAGCGTAGAGGGGGCTAGCTACACCTTC
J gene: TRBJ1-2
clone size: -
V gene: TRBV9
D gene: TRBD1

CDR3 protein: CASSVEQHNEKLFF
CDR3 DNA: TGTGCCAGCAGCGTGGAGCAGCACAATGAAAAACTGTTTTTT
J gene: TRBJ1-4
clone size: -
V gene: TRBV9
D gene: -

CDR3 protein: CASSQTSGYSYNEQFF
CDR3 DNA: TGCGCCAGCAGCCAGACTAGCGGCTACTCCTACAATGAGCAGTTCTTC
J gene: TRBJ2-1
clone size: -
V gene: TRBV4-3
D gene: TRBD2

CDR3 protein: CASSQDLGGEAFF
CDR3 DNA: TGCGCCAGCAGCCAAGACCTTGGAGGGGAAGCTTTCTTT
J gene: TRBJ1-1
clone size: -
V gene: TRBV4-3
D gene: -

CDR3 protein: CASSQEGADDFLAKNIQYF
CDR3 DNA: TGCGCCAGCAGCCAAGAAGGAGCGGACGACTTTCTAGCCAAAAACATTCAGTACTTC
J gene: TRBJ2-4
clone size: -
V gene: TRBV4-1
D gene: -

CDR3 protein: CASSPGQGAYEQYF
CDR3 DNA: TGTGCCAGCAGCCCCGGACAGGGAGCCTACGAGCAGTACTTC
J gene: TRBJ2-7
clone size: -
V gene: TRBV7-2
D gene: TRBD1

CDR3 protein: CASSYIGTDNYGYTF
CDR3 DNA: TGTGCCAGCAGTTACATCGGGACAGATAACTATGGCTACACCTTC
J gene: TRBJ1-2
clone size: -
V gene: TRBV6-2/TRBV6-3
D gene: TRBD1

CDR3 protein: CASSPSLGQGNTGELFF
CDR3 DNA: TGTGCCAGCAGTCCCTCCCTCGGGCAGGGAAACACCGGGGAGCTGTTTTTT
J gene: TRBJ2-2
clone size: -
V gene: TRBV28
D gene: -

CDR3 protein: CASSEARGGSGTEAFF
CDR3 DNA: TGTGCCAGCAGTGAAGCCCGGGGGGGGTCTGGCACTGAAGCTTTCTTT
J gene: TRBJ1-1
clone size: -
V gene: TRBV25-1
D gene: -

CDR3 protein: CASSQGQNEKLFF
CDR3 DNA: TGTGCCAGCAGCCAAGGACAGAATGAAAAACTGTTTTTT
J gene: TRBJ1-4
clone size: -
V gene: TRBV5-4
D gene: -

CDR3 protein: CASSLGTGETQYF
CDR3 DNA: TGTGCCAGCAGCCTTGGGACAGGAGAGACCCAGTACTTC
J gene: TRBJ2-5
clone size: -
V gene: TRBV3-1/TRBV3-2
D gene: TRBD1

CDR3 protein: CASSRQGEAFF
CDR3 DNA: TGTGCCAGCAGCCGACAGGGGGAAGCTTTCTTT
J gene: TRBJ1-1
clone size: -
V gene: TRBV12-3/TRBV12-4
D gene: TRBD1

CDR3 protein: CASSIQGALNSPLHF
CDR3 DNA: TGTGCCAGCAGCATACAGGGCGCGCTTAATTCACCCCTCCACTTT
J gene: TRBJ1-6
clone size: -
V gene: TRBV5-4
D gene: -

CDR3 protein: CASSSLATRRTDTQYF
CDR3 DNA: TGTGCCAGCAGCTCACTAGCGACCCGACGCACAGATACGCAGTATTTT
J gene: TRBJ2-3
clone size: few
V gene: TRBV7-2
D gene: TRBD2

CDR3 protein: CAIAVGRGYNEQFF
CDR3 DNA: TGTGCCATCGCGGTGGGGAGAGGCTACAATGAGCAGTTCTTC
J gene: TRBJ2-1
clone size: -
V gene: TRBV27
D gene: -

CDR3 protein: CASSITGLSQPQHF
CDR3 DNA: TGTGCCAGTAGTATTACCGGGCTCTCTCAGCCCCAGCATTTT
J gene: TRBJ1-5
clone size: -
V gene: TRBV19
D gene: -